The 20 T cell receptor beta chains presented below share a single source sample, sequenced in a study of blood T cell repertoires in COVID-19. Only in-frame clones appear in the TCRdb table, and some are missing; sequencing was by immunoSEQ multiplex PCR. The table has 50,000 to 60,000 clones, 83% seen once; the top ten hold over 15%. The sequenced sample was peripheral blood. These receptors all stem from a man in his forties with acute or convalescent COVID-19.

CDR3: CASSLGGSFIYEQYF. CDR3 nucleotide sequence: TGTGCCAGCAGCTTAGGCGGGAGTTTCATCTACGAGCAGTACTTC. The chain joins TRBV7-2 to TRBJ2-7; 7 bases align to TRBD2. The CDR3 extends over 15 amino acids. The J segment lost 3 bases and the V segment lost 1 base, leaving 6 bases of the junction unmatched. From germline, CDR1 is SGHTA and CDR2 FQGNSA.

The V and J genes are TRBV2 and TRBJ2-4; 8 positions agree with TRBD1. This CDR3 is 16 amino acids long. J was trimmed by 0 bases and V by 2 bases; bases with no gene match: 3. CDR1 is SNHLY and CDR2 is FYNNEI in the germline V gene. CDR3 region: CASSERDRGAKNIQYF. The CDR3, as DNA: TGTGCCAGCAGTGAAAGAGACAGGGGAGCCAAAAACATTCAGTACTTC.

V usage is TRBV6-5 and J usage is TRBJ2-7; perhaps TRBD1 as D (6 bases). CDR1 MNHEY and CDR2 SVGAGI come from the germline V gene. The CDR3 length is 14 residues. V lost 7 bases to trimming and J lost 3 bases, with 16 bases between them. This CDR3 is CASNVFTGRYEQYV. CDR3 nucleotide sequence: TGTGCCAGCAATGTTTTCACAGGGCGCTACGAGCAGTACGTC.

The chain employs TRBV5-1 and TRBJ1-6; 7 nucleotides agree with TRBD1. The CDR3 runs to 15 residues. J was trimmed by 8 bases and V by 4 bases; bases with no gene match: 9. CDR1 SGHRS and CDR2 YFSETQ come from the germline V gene. The CDR3 DNA follows: TGCGCCAGCAGCCCCTGGACAGGACTTGATTCACCCCTCCACTTT. Its translation is CASSPWTGLDSPLHF.

The chain carries TRBV12-3 or TRBV12-4 and TRBJ2-5; the match to TRBD1 covers 8 bases. The J segment lost 4 bases and the V segment lost 5 bases, leaving 3 bases of the junction unmatched. The CDR3 is made up of 13 amino acids. The CDR3 protein is CASSVGQGETQYF. As DNA, the CDR3 is TGTGCCAGCAGTGTCGGACAGGGAGAGACCCAGTACTTC.

The chain carries TRBV20-1 and TRBJ1-2; D is ambiguous. The CDR3 sequence is 12 residues long. Trimming pared 3 bases from V and 5 bases from J, leaving 10 bases between. Germline CDR1 is DFQATT and CDR2 is SNEGSKA (reference sequence). The DNA for the CDR3 is TGCAGTGCTAGTGGGTGGGAGTATGGCTACACCTTC. Its translation: CSASGWEYGYTF.

This chain links TRBV19 with TRBJ2-3; 7 nucleotides line up with TRBD1. V shed 6 bases, J shed 2 bases, and the junction held 5 bases outside the gene matches. The V gene's germline CDR1 is LNHDA and CDR2 SQIVND (reference sequence). The CDR3 sequence is 14 residues long. The CDR3 spells CASRRQGHTDTQYF. Here the CDR3 DNA reads TGTGCCAGTAGGCGACAGGGTCACACAGATACGCAGTATTTT.

The genes are TRBV21-1 and TRBJ2-5; the tabulated D call, TRBD1, remains unverified against the DNA. TRBV21-1 is deemed a pseudogene. The CDR3 length is 13 residues. This CDR3 reads CASSRDKRETQYF. For the CDR3, the DNA is TGTGCCAGCAGCCGCGACAAAAGAGAGACCCAGTACTTC.

This rearrangement joins TRBV28 to TRBJ2-1; D unclear. This CDR3 has 12 amino acids. From germline, CDR1 is MDHEN and CDR2 SYDVKM. V lost 7 bases and J 6 bases, leaving 10 bases between the germline ends. The CDR3 bases are TGTGCCAGCACCCTCCGCGGCAATGAGCAGTTCTTC. This codes for CASTLRGNEQFF.

The V and J genes are TRBV5-1 and TRBJ1-4; the D is unclear. The ends were cut back, 4 bases at V and 10 bases at J, with 11 bases in the middle. Germline V gene data show CDR1 as SGHRS and CDR2 as YFSETQ. The CDR3 sequence is 12 residues long. Here the CDR3 DNA reads TGCGCCAGCAGCGGAAGCGCGGGAAAACTGTTTTTT. Its protein product is CASSGSAGKLFF.

This rearrangement joins TRBV11-2 to TRBJ1-1; no firm D call. Trimming left V 0 bases short and J 0 bases short, with 2 bases between. CDR1 and CDR2 (germline): SGHAT, FQNNGV. CDR3 length: 13 amino acids. The CDR3: CASSLDMNTEAFF. The CDR3 coding sequence is TGTGCCAGCAGCTTAGATATGAACACTGAAGCTTTCTTT.

The V and J genes are TRBV7-9 and TRBJ2-3; 14 nucleotides line up with TRBD2. The trim removed 6 bases at V and 3 bases at J, leaving 8 bases unmatched. The CDR3 runs to 17 residues. CDR1 is SEHNR, CDR2 FQNEAQ, per germline (reference sequence). CDR3 coding DNA: TGTGCCAGCAGAGGCCTCGGACTAGCGGGAGGTACAGATACGCAGTATTTT. It codes for CASRGLGLAGGTDTQYF.

The chain carries TRBV4-2 and TRBJ2-3, with TRBD2 as a possible D gene (7 bases). Germline CDR1 is LGHNA and CDR2 is YNFKEQ. CDR3 length: 15 residues. With 4 bases removed from V and 6 bases from J, the gap between germline ends came to 17 bases. The CDR3 DNA is TGTGCCAGCAGCCTAAGGGTCGGGGGGCATGATACGCAGTATTTT. Its translation is CASSLRVGGHDTQYF.

In DNA, the CDR3 is TGTGCCACCAGTGATCGGACAGGGGGAAGGGGCTACACCTTC. Protein: CATSDRTGGRGYTF. The rearrangement links TRBV24-1 to TRBJ1-2; the match to TRBD1 covers 10 bases. V shed 3 bases, J shed 8 bases, and the junction held 5 bases outside the gene matches. Germline V gene sequence: CDR1 KGHDR, CDR2 SFDVKD. This CDR3 has 14 amino acids.

This rearrangement joins TRBV6-2 or TRBV6-3 to TRBJ2-1, with TRBD2 matching 7 bases. Germline V gene sequence: CDR1 MNHEY, CDR2 SVGEGT. This CDR3 is 15 amino acids long. V shed 6 bases and J 0 bases; nucleotides not matched to a gene: 5. The CDR3, as DNA: TGTGCCAGCAGCTCGGGCGGGAGCTCCTACAATGAGCAGTTCTTC. Translated, it gives CASSSGGSSYNEQFF.

The chain combines TRBV6-6 with TRBJ2-3; TRBD2 matches at 10 bases. CDR3 length equals 15 residues. Unmatched junction bases numbered 7, after V lost 7 bases and J lost 3 bases. Germline-derived CDR1 and CDR2 are MNHNY and SVGAGI (reference sequence). The CDR3 loop reads CASTYSGGRTDTQYF. The CDR3 bases are TGTGCCAGCACCTATAGCGGGGGGCGAACAGATACGCAGTATTTT.

This rearrangement joins TRBV30 to TRBJ2-4; 9 nucleotides line up with TRBD2. CDR3 size: 14 residues. The germline V gene encodes CDR1 GTSNPN and CDR2 SVGIG (reference sequence). Trimming removed 0 bases from V and 7 bases from J; junction bases left unmatched: 4. In nucleotides, the CDR3 is TGTGCCTGGAGTGTGGTTCTAGCGGGGAACATTCAGTACTTC. Protein sequence: CAWSVVLAGNIQYF.

The gene calls are TRBV6-5 and TRBJ1-2, with a possible D match to TRBD1 (5 bases). CDR1 is MNHEY, CDR2 SVGAGI, per germline. The CDR3 extends over 13 amino acids. Trimming pared 9 bases from V and 4 bases from J, leaving 15 bases between. The CDR3 coding sequence is TGTGCCAGTTCCCGGGGGGGGACCTATGGCTACACCTTC. Its protein product is CASSRGGTYGYTF.

The V gene is TRBV2, the J gene TRBJ2-7; possibly TRBD1 for D (6 bases). This CDR3 has 13 amino acids. Germline V gene data show CDR1 as SNHLY and CDR2 as FYNNEI. V lost 3 bases, J lost 2 bases, and 8 bases lay in between. The CDR3 DNA reads as TGTGCCAGCAGTGACGGGACAACCTACGAGCAGTACGTC. This codes for CASSDGTTYEQYV.

The V call is TRBV9, the J call TRBJ1-2; TRBD1 matches 10 bases. Losses at the gene ends were 8 bases for V and 8 bases for J; bases not matched to a gene: 6. This CDR3 has 12 amino acids. Germline V CDR1 and CDR2: SGDLS, YYNGEE. The CDR3 DNA reads as TGTGCCAGACAGGACAGGGGGTCGGGCTACACCTTC. This codes for CARQDRGSGYTF.